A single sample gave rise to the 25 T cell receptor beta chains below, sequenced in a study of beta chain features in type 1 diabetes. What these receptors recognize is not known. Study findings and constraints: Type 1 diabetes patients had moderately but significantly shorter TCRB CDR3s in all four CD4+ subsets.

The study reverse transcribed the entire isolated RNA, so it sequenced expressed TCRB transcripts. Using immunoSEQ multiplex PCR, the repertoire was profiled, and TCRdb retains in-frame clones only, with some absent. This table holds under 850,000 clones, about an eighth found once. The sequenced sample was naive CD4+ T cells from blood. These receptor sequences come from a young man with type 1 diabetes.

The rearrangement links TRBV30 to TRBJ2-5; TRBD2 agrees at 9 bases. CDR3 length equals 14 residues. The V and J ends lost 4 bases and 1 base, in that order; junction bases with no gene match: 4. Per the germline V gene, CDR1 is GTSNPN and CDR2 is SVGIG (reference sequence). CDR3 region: CAWTAGGAQETQYF. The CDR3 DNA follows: TGTGCCTGGACCGCGGGGGGGGCCCAAGAGACCCAGTACTTC.

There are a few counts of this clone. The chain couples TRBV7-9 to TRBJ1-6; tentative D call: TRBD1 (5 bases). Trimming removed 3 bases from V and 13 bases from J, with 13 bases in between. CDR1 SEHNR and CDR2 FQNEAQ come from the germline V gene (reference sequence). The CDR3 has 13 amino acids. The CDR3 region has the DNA TGTGCCAGCAGCTTTCTTGATCGGGACCCCCTCCACTTT. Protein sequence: CASSFLDRDPLHF.

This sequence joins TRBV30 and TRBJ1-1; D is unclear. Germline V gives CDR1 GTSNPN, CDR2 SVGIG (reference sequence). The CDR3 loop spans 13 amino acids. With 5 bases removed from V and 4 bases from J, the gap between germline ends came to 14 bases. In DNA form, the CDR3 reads TGTGCCTGGGCCGGGTCTGTTCCCACTGAAGCTTTCTTT. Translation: CAWAGSVPTEAFF.

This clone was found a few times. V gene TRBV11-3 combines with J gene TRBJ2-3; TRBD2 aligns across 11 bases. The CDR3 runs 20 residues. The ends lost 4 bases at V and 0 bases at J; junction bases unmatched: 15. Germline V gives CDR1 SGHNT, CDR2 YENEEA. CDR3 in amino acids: CASSSTSWASGGRSTDTQYF. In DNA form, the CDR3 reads TGTGCCAGCAGCTCTACTTCGTGGGCTAGCGGGGGGCGTAGCACAGATACGCAGTATTTT.

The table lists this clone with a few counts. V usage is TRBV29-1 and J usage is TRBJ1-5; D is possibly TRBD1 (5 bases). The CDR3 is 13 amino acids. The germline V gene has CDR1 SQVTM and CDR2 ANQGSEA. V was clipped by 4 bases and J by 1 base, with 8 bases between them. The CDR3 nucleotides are TGCAGCGTTGCCTGGGGCAGCAATCAGCCCCAGCATTTT. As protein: CSVAWGSNQPQHF. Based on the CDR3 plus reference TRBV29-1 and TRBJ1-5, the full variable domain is SAVISQKPSRDICQRGTSLTIQCQVDSQVTMMFWYRQQPGQSLTLIATANQGSEATYESGFVIDKFPISRPNLTFSTLTVSNMSPEDSSIYLCSVAWGSNQPQHFGDGTRLSIL.

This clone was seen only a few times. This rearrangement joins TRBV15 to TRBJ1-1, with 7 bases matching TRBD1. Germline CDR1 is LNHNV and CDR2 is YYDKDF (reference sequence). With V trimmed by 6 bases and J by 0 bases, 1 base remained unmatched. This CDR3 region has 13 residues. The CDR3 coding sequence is TGTGCCACCAGGGGACAGCTGAACACTGAAGCTTTCTTT. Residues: CATRGQLNTEAFF.

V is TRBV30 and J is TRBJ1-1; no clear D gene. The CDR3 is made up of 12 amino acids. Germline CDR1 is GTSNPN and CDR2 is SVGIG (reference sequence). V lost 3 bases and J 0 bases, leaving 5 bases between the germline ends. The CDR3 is CAWRSMNTEAFF. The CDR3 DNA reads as TGTGCCTGGAGGTCGATGAACACTGAAGCTTTCTTT.

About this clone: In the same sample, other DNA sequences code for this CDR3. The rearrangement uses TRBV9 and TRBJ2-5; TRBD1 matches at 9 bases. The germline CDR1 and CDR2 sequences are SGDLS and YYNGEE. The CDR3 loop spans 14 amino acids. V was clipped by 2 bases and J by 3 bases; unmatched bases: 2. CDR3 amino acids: CASSVGTGKETQYF. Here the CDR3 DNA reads TGTGCCAGCAGCGTGGGGACAGGGAAAGAGACCCAGTACTTC.

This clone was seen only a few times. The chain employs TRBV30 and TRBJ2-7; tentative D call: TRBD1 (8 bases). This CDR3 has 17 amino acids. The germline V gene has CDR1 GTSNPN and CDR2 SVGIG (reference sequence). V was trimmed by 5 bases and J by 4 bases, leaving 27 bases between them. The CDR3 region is CAWDSSRGWGQVYEQYF. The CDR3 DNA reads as TGTGCCTGGGATTCCTCGCGGGGGTGGGGACAGGTATACGAGCAGTACTTC.

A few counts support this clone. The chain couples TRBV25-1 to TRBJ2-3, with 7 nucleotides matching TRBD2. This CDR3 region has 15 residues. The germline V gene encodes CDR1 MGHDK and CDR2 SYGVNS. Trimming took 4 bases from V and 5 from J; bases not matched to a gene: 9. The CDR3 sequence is CASSALGGVGDTQYF. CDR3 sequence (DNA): TGTGCCAGCAGTGCCCTGGGGGGGGTTGGAGATACGCAGTATTTT.

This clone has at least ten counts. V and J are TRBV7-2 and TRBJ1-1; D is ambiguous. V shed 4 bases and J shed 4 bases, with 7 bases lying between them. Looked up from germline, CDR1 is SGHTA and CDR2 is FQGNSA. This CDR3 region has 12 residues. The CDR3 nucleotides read TGTGCCAGCAGCTGGGAGGGCACTGAAGCTTTCTTT. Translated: CASSWEGTEAFF.

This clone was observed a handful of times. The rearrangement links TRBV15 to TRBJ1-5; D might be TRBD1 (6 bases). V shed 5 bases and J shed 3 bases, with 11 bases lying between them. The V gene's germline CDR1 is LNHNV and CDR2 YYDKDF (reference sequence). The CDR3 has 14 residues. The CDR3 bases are TGTGCCACCAGCGAACAGGGTTTCAATCAGCCCCAGCATTTT. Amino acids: CATSEQGFNQPQHF.

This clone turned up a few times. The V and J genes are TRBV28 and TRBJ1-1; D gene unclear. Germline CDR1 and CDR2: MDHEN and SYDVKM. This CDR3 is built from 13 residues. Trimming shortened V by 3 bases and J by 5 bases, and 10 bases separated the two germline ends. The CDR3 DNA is TGTGCCAGCAGTTTGGAACTGGGGACTGAAGCTTTCTTT. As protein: CASSLELGTEAFF.

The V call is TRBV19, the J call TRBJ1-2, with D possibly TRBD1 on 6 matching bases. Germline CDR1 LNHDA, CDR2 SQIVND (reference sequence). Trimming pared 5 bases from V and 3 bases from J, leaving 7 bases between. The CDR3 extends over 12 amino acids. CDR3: CASSPGDYGYTF. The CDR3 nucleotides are TGTGCCAGTAGTCCAGGGGACTATGGCTACACCTTC.

CDR3 sequence: CSALEANNSPLHF. The CDR3 DNA follows: TGCAGCGCTTTGGAGGCGAATAATTCACCCCTCCACTTT. This chain joins TRBV29-1 and TRBJ1-6; D remains unclear. This CDR3 spans 13 amino acids. Germline CDR1 SQVTM, CDR2 ANQGSEA. The germline V and J ends were trimmed by 7 bases and 5 bases, with 12 bases remaining between them.

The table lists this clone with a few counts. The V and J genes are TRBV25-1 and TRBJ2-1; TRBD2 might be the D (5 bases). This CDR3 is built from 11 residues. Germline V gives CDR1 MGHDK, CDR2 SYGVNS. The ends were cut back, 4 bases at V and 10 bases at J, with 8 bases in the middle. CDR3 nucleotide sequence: TGTGCCAGCAGTGGGGTAGCGGAGCAGTTCTTC. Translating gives CASSGVAEQFF.

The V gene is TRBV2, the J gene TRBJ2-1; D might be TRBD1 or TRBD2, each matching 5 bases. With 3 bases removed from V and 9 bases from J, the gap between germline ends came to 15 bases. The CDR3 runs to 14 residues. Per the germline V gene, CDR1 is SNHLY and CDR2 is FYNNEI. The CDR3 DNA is TGTGCCAGCAGTGAGGGGCTAGCTTATACTGAGCAGTTCTTC. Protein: CASSEGLAYTEQFF.

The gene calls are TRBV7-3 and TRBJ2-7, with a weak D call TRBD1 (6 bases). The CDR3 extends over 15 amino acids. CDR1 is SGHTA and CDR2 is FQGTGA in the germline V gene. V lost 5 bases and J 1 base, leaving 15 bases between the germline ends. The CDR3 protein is CASSPAPGQSYEQYF. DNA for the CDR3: TGTGCCAGCAGCCCCGCACCGGGACAATCCTACGAGCAGTACTTC. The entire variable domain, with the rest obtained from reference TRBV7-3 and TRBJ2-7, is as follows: GAGVSQTPSNKVTEKGKYVELRCDPISGHTALYWYRQSLGQGPEFLIYFQGTGAADDSGLPNDRFFAVRPEGSVSTLKIQRTERGDSAVYLCASSPAPGQSYEQYFGPGTRLTVT.

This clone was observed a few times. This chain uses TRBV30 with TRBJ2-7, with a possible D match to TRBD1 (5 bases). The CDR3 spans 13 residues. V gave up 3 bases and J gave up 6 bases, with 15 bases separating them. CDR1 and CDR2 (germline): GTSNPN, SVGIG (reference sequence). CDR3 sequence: CAWRKQVVGEQYF. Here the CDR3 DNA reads TGTGCCTGGAGAAAACAGGTGGTAGGCGAGCAGTACTTC.

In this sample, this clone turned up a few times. CDR3 residues: CSAGQGSDTIYF. CDR3 coding DNA: TGCAGCGCGGGACAGGGATCGGACACCATATATTTT. The genes are TRBV29-1 and TRBJ1-3; 9 bases match TRBD1. Germline-derived CDR1 and CDR2 are SQVTM and ANQGSEA. V trimming: 7 bases; J trimming: 8 bases; junction bases outside the gene matches: 6. The CDR3 extends over 12 amino acids.

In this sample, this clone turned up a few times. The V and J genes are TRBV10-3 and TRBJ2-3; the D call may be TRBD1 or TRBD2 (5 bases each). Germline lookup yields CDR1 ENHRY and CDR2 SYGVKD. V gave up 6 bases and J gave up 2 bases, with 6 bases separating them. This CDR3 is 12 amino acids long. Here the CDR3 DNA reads TGTGCCATCAGGGGGGACACAGATACGCAGTATTTT. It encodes CAIRGDTDTQYF.

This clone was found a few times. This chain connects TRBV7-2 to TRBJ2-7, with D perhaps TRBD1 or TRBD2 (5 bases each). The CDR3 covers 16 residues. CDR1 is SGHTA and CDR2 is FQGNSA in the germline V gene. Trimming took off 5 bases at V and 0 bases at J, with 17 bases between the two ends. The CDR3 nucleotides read TGTGCCAGCAGCCGCCCGGGACGGGGTCTCTCCTACGAGCAGTACTTC. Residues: CASSRPGRGLSYEQYF.

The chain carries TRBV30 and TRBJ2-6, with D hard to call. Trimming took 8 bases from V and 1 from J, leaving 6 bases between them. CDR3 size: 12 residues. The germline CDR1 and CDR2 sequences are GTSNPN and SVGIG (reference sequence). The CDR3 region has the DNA TGTGCCACCTCGTCTGGGGCCAACGTCCTGACTTTC. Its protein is CATSSGANVLTF.

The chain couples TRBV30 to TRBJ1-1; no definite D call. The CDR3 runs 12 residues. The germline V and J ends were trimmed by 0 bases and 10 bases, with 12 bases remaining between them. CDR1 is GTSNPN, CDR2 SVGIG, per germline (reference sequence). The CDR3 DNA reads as TGTGCCTGGAGTGTACAGCTATTCCCAGCTTTCTTT. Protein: CAWSVQLFPAFF.

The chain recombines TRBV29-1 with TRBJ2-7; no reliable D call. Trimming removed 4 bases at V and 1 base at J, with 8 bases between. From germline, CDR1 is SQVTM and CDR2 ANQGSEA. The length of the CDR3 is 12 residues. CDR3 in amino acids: CSVGQTSYEQYF. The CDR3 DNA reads TGCAGCGTTGGTCAGACTTCCTACGAGCAGTACTTC.